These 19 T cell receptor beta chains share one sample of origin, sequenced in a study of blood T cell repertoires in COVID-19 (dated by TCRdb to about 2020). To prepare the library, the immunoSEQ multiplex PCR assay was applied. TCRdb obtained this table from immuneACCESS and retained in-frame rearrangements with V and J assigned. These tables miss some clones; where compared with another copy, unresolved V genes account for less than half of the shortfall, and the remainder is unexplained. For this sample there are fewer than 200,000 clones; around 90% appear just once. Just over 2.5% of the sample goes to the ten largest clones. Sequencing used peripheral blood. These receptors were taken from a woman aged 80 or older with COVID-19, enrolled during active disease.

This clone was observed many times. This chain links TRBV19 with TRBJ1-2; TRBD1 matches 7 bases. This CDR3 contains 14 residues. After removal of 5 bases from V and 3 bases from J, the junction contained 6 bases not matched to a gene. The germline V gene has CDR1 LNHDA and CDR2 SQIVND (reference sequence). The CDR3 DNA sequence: TGTGCCAGTAGTGGGGACAGCGCCTACTATGGCTACACCTTC. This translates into CASSGDSAYYGYTF.

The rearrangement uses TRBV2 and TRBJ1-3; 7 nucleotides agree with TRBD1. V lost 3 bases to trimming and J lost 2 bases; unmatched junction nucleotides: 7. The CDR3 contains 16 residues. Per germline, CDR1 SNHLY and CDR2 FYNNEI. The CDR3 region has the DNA TGTGCCAGCAGTGAGGCCAGGACAGGAACTGGAAACACCATATATTTT. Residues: CASSEARTGTGNTIYF.

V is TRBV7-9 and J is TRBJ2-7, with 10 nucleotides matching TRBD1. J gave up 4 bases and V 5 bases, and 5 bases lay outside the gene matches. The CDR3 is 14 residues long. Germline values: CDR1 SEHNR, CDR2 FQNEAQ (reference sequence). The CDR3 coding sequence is TGTGCCAGCAGCACCGGGACAGGGGATTACGAGCAGTACTTC. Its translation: CASSTGTGDYEQYF.

For the CDR3, the DNA is TGTGCCACCAGCAGGGCAGGGACGAACACCGGGGAGCTGTTTTTT. Its translation: CATSRAGTNTGELFF. V usage is TRBV15 and J usage is TRBJ2-2; maybe TRBD1 (5 bases). Germline-derived CDR1 and CDR2 are LNHNV and YYDKDF (reference sequence). The V gene lost 3 bases and the J gene lost 0 bases, with 8 bases spanning the gap. The CDR3 runs 15 residues.

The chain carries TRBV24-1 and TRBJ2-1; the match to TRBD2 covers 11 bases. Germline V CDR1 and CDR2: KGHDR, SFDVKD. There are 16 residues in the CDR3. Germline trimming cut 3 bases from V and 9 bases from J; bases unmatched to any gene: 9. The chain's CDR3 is CATSDPLAGEGGEQFF. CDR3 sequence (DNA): TGTGCCACCAGTGATCCACTAGCGGGAGAAGGAGGTGAGCAGTTCTTC.

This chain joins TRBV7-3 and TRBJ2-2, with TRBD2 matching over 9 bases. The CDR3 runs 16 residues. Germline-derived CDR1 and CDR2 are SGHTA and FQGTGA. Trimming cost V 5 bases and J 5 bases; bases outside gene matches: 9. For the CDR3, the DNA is TGTGCCAGCAGCCCTTTTTTGGCGGGAGGGACCGGGGAGCTGTTTTTT. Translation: CASSPFLAGGTGELFF.

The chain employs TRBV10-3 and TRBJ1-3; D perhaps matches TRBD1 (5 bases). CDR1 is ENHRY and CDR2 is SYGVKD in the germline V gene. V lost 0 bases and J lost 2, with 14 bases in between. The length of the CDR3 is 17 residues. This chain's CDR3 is CAISESIGRTTGNTIYF. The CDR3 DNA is TGTGCCATCAGTGAGTCTATCGGCAGGACAACTGGAAACACCATATATTTT.

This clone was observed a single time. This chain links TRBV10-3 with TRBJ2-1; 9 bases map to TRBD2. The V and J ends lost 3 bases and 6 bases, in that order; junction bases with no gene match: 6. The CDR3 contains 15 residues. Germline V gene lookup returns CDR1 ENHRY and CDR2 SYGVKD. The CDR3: CAISEVSGSSNEQFF. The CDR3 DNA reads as TGTGCCATCAGTGAAGTTAGCGGGAGCTCCAATGAGCAGTTCTTC.

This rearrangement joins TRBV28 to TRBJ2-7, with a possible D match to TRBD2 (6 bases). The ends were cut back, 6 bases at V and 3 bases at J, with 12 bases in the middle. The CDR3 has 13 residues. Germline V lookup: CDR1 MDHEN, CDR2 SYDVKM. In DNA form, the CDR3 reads TGTGCCAGCAGAGCCCGTAGCGGCTACGAGCAGTACTTC. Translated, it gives CASRARSGYEQYF.

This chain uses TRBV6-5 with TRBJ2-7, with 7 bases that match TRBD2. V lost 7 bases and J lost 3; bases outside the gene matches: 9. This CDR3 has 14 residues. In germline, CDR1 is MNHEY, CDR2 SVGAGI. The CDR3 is CASTSPGGSYEQYF. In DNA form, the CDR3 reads TGTGCCAGCACCTCCCCGGGCGGGAGCTACGAGCAGTACTTC.

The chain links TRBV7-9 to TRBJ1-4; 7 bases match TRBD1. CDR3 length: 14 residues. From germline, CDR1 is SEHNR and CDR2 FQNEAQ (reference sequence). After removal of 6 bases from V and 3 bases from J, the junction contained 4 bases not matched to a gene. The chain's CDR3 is CASRSQGPNEKLFF. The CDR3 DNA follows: TGTGCCAGCAGGTCACAGGGGCCTAATGAAAAACTGTTTTTT.

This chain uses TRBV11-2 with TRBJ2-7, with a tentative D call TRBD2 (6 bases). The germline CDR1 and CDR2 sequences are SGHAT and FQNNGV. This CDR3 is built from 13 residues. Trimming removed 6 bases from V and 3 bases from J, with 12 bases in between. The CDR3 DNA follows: TGTGCCAGCAGGAGACTAGTGGACTACGAGCAGTACTTC. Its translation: CASRRLVDYEQYF.

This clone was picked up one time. CDR3 sequence: CASSISGSSTDTQYF. The CDR3 DNA follows: TGTGCCAGCAGCATTAGCGGGAGTAGCACAGATACGCAGTATTTT. This chain uses TRBV7-2 with TRBJ2-3; 9 nucleotides align to TRBD2. This CDR3 contains 15 residues. The germline V gene encodes CDR1 SGHTA and CDR2 FQGNSA. With 5 bases clipped from V and 0 bases from J, the junction kept 3 bases outside the gene matches.

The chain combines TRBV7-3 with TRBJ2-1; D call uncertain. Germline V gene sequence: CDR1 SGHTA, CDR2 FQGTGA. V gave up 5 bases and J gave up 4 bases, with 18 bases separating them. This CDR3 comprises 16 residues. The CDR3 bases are TGTGCCAGCAGCCCCTCTCGTGGGCAACCATACAATGAGCAGTTCTTC. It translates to CASSPSRGQPYNEQFF.

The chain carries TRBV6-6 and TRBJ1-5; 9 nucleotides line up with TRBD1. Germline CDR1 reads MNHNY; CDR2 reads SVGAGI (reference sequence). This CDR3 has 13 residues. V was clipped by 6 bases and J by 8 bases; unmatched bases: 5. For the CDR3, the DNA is TGTGCCAGCAGAGAGACAGGGGGGAAGCCCCAGCATTTT. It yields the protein CASRETGGKPQHF.

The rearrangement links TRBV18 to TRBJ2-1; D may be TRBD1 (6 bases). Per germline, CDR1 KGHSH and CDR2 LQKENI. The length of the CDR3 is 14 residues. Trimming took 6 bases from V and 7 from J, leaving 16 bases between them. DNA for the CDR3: TGTGCCAGCTCCCTCGGATTACAGGGAAATGAGCAGTTCTTC. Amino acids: CASSLGLQGNEQFF.

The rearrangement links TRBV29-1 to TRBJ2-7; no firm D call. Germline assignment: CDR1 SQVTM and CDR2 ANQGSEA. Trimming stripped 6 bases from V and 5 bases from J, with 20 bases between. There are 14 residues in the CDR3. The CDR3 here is CSVPSGSSLNEQYF. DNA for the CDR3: TGCAGCGTCCCCTCCGGGTCCAGCCTGAACGAGCAGTACTTC.

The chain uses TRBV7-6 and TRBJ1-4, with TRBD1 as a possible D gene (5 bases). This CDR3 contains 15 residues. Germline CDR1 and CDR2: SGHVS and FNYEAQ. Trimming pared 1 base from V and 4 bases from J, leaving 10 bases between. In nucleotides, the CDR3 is TGTGCCAGCAGCTTAGGGGGCCAGAATAATGAAAAACTGTTTTTT. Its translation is CASSLGGQNNEKLFF.

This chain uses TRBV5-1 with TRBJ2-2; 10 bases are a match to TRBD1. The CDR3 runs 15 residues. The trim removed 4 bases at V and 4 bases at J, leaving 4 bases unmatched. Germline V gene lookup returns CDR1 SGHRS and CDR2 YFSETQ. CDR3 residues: CASSLGQGSTGELFF. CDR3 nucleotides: TGCGCCAGCAGCCTGGGACAGGGGTCCACCGGGGAGCTGTTTTTT.